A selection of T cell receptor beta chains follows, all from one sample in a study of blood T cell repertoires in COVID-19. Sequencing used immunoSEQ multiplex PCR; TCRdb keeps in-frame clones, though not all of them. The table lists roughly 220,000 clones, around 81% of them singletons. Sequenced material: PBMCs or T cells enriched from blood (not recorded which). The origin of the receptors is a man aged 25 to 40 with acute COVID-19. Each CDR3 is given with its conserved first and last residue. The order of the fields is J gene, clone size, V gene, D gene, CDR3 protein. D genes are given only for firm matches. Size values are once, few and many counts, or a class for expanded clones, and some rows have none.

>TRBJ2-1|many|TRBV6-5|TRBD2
CASAGRGGRNEQFF
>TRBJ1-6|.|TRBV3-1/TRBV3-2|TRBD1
CASSQATGVNSPLHF
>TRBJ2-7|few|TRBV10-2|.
CASSERGYEQYF
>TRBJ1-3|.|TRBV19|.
CASSMEVTGNTIYF
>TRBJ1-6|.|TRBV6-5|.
CASVSSIYSGSPLHF
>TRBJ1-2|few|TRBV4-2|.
CASSQDVGQGYGYTF
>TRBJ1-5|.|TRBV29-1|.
CSVKAEGGNQPQHF
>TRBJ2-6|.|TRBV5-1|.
CASSVQGSGANVLTF
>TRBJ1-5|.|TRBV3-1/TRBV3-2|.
CASSHRGGNQPQHF
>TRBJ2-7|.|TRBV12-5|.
CASGLVSTYEQYF
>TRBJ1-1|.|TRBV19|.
CASSIGEKGTEAFF
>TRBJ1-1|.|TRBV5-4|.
CASSLAEQMNTEAFF
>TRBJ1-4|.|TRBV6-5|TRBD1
CASDRGGEKLFF
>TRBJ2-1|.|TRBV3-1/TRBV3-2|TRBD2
CASSQDPGLAGGRVWEQFF
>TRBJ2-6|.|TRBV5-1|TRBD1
CASSFGTVTGANVLTF
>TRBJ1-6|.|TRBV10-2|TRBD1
CASSARTGSYNSPLHF
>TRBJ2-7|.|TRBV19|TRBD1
CASSIGQAFEQYF
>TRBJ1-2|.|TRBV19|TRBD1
CASSKTGAGYGYTF
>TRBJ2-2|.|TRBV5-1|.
CASSLFTGGGELFF
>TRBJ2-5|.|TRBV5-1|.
CASSVGGETQYF
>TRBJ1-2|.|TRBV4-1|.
CASSQGLEVGGYTF
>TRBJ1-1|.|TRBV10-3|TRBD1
CAISDLGQGTEAFF
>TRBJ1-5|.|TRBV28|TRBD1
CASSLTGTALNQPQHF
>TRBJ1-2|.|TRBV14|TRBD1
CASSHYRGLEVYGYTF
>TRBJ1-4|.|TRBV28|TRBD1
CASSEQGVDEKLFF
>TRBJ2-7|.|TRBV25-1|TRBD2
CASSGPDRGRGEQYF
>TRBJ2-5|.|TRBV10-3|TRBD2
CAISEGLAGGMKETQYF
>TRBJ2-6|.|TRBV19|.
CASSITGTGANVLTF
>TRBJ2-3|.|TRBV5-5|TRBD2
CASSFLLRGSDTQYF
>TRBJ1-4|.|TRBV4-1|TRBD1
CASSQDQTGGNEKLFF
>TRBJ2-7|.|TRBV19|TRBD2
CASSIEGTNPTYEQYF
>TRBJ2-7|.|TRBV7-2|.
CASSPRLIYEQYF
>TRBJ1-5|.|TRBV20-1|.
CSASPGGSYQPQHF
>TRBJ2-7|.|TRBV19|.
CASSIHSYYEQYF
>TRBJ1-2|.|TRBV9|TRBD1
CASSGQGARGYTF
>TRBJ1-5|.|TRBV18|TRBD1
CASRPGGDQPQHF
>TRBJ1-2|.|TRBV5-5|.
CASSLSGGTNYGYTF
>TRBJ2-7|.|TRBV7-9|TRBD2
CASSWTSGEQYF
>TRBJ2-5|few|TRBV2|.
CASSITTDWREETQYF
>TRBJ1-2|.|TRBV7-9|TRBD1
CASSLAGQLSYTF
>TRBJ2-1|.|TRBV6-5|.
CASSYTIQSNEQFF
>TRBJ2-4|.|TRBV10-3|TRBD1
CAISDGTEKNIQYF
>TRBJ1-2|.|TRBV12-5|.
CASGLVSGDGYTF